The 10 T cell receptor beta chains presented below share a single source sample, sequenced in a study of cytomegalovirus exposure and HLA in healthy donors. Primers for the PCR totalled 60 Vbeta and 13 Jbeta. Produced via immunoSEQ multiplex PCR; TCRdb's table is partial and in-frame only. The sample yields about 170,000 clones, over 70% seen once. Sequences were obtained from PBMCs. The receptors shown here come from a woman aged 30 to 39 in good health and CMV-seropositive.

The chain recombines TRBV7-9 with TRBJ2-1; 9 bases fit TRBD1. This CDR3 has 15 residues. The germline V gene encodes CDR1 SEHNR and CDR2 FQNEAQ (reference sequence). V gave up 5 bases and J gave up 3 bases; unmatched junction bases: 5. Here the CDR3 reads CASSHRDRDYNEQFF. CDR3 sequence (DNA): TGTGCCAGCAGCCACCGGGACAGGGACTACAATGAGCAGTTCTTC.

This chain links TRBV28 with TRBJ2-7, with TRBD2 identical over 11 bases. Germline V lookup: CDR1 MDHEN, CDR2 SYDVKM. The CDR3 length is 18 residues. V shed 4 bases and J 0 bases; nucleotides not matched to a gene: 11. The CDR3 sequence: CASSSHPGTSGSSYEQYF. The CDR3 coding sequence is TGTGCCAGCAGTTCACACCCGGGGACTAGCGGAAGCTCCTACGAGCAGTACTTC.

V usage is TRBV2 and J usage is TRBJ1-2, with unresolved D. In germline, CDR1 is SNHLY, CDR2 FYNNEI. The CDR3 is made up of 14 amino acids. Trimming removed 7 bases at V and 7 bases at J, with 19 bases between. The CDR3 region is CASTGVREFGGYTF. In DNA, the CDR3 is TGTGCCAGCACCGGGGTACGGGAGTTTGGTGGCTACACCTTC.

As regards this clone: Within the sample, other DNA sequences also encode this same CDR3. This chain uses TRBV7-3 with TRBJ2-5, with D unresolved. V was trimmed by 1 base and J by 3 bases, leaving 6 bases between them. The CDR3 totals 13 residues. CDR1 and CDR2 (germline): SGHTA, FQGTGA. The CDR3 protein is CASSLIQKETQYF. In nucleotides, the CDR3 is TGTGCCAGCAGCTTAATACAAAAAGAGACCCAGTACTTC.

The CDR3 loop is CAGRGATELFF. CDR3 bases: TGTGCCGGCAGGGGGGCTACAGAGCTGTTTTTT. This chain joins TRBV30 and TRBJ2-2; D perhaps matches TRBD1 (7 bases). V shed 8 bases and J shed 11 bases, with 15 bases lying between them. This CDR3 comprises 11 residues. Germline V gene sequence: CDR1 GTSNPN, CDR2 SVGIG (reference sequence).

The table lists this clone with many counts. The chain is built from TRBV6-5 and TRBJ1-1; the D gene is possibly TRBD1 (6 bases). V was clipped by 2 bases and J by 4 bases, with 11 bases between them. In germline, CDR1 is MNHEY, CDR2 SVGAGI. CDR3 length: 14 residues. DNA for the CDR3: TGTGCCAGCAGTTACAGAGGGGGGGGCACTGAAGCTTTCTTT. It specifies CASSYRGGGTEAFF.

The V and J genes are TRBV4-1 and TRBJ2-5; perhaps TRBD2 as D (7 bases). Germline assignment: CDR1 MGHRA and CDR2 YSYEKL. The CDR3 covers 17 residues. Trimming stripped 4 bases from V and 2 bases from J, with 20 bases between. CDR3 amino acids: CASSPGGRGFYQETQYF. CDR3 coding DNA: TGCGCCAGCAGCCCGGGGGGCAGGGGTTTTTATCAAGAGACCCAGTACTTC.

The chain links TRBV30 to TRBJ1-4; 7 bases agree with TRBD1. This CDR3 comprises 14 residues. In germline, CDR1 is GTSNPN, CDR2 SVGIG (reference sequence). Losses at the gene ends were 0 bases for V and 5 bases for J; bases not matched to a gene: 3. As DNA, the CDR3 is TGTGCCTGGAGTGTGGGACAGCCCAATGAAAAACTGTTTTTT. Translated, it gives CAWSVGQPNEKLFF.

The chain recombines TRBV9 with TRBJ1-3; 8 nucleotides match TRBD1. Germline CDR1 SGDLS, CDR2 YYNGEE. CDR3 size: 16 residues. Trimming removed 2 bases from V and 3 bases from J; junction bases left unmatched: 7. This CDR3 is CASSVLDRALGNTIYF. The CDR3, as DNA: TGTGCCAGCAGCGTCTTGGACAGGGCCCTTGGAAACACCATATATTTT. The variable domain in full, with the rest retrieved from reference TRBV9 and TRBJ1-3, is DSGVTQTPKHLITATGQRVTLRCSPRSGDLSVYWYQQSLDQGLQFLIQYYNGEERAKGNILERFSAQQFPDLHSELNLSSLELGDSALYFCASSVLDRALGNTIYFGEGSWLTVV.

CDR3 DNA sequence: TGTGCCAGCAGAACGGACAGGCCTGGCTACACCTTC. Amino acids: CASRTDRPGYTF. The V gene is TRBV2, the J gene TRBJ1-2, with 7 bases matching TRBD1. Per the germline V gene, CDR1 is SNHLY and CDR2 is FYNNEI. The CDR3 totals 12 residues. V shed 6 bases, J shed 7 bases, and the junction held 5 bases outside the gene matches.